The clone carrying this TCR beta chain has ten or more counts. Deletions cut 6 bases from V and 2 bases from J, with 15 bases between. The CDR3 runs to 15 residues. The entry originates in a study of T cells in Graves' hyperthyroidism and ophthalmopathy. Amplified TCR beta CDR3 regions came from RNA transcripts. First-round RT-PCR of the TCR CDR3 relied on the HTBI primer set. One entry per CDR3 protein results from TCRdb running MiXCR on the multiplex PCR reads. The data hold about 640,000 distinct CDR3 sequences, with about a fifth observed a single time. Extraction of PBMCs used roughly 9.3 ml of fresh peripheral blood.

The receptor was derived from a man younger than 45 with Graves' ophthalmopathy. The source material was blood. V usage is TRBV12-3 or TRBV12-4 and J usage is TRBJ2-3, with a tentative D call TRBD1 (7 bases). The CDR3 sequence is CASSLRGTDTDTQYF. The CDR3 DNA is TGTGCCAGCAGCTTACGGGGGACAGACACAGATACGCAGTATTTT.